These 22 T cell receptor beta chains originate from one sample sequenced in a study of sequential checkpoint blockade in melanoma. Method: immunoSEQ multiplex PCR; TCRdb's copy keeps in-frame clones and lacks some. The table shows about 40,000 clones, with 86% occurring only once. Treatment: randomized to nivolumab then ipilimumab (arm A) or the reverse (arm B). This specimen was CD8+ T cells sorted from blood (inferred from file names), taken from a patient given nivolumab and ipilimumab in sequence. These TCRs come from a human donor with melanoma.

V is TRBV10-2 and J is TRBJ2-3; TRBD2 agrees at 10 bases. Germline-derived CDR1 and CDR2 are WSHSY and SAAADI. V trimming: 7 bases; J trimming: 2 bases; junction bases outside the gene matches: 9. The CDR3 covers 16 residues. The CDR3 DNA reads as TGCGCCAGCACCCCTCTAGCGGGAGAAATCACAGATACGCAGTATTTT. Its protein is CASTPLAGEITDTQYF.

The chain uses TRBV21-1 and TRBJ1-5; TRBD1 was called by the table and not checked on the DNA. TRBV21-1 is described as a pseudogene. The CDR3 loop spans 16 amino acids. Written as DNA, the CDR3 is TGTGCCAGCAGCGCGGGACAGCCAAGGGGGAATCAGCCCCAGCATTTT. Translating gives CASSAGQPRGNQPQHF.

The chain carries TRBV15 and TRBJ2-1; 10 positions match TRBD2. The length of the CDR3 is 21 residues. The germline V gene encodes CDR1 LNHNV and CDR2 YYDKDF (reference sequence). The V and J ends lost 0 bases and 6 bases, in that order; junction bases with no gene match: 20. CDR3 nucleotide sequence: TGTGCCACCAGCAGAGATCGCGGACTAGCGGTCTCCTCCCATGTGGGCAATGAGCAGTTCTTC. It yields the protein CATSRDRGLAVSSHVGNEQFF.

As DNA, the CDR3 is TGTGCCAGCAGCCAGGGCACCTGGGACAGGGGGCTCCCCAGCTCCTACGAGCAGTACGTC. This encodes CASSQGTWDRGLPSSYEQYV. The J gene is TRBJ2-7, the V gene TRBV7-8, with TRBD1 matching over 12 bases. V gave up 5 bases and J gave up 0 bases; unmatched junction bases: 17. CDR1 SGHVS and CDR2 FQNEAQ come from the germline V gene. The CDR3 is made up of 20 amino acids.

The gene calls are TRBV5-1 and TRBJ1-5; unclear D gene. Trimming pared 2 bases from V and 1 base from J, leaving 10 bases between. There are 15 residues in the CDR3. Per germline, CDR1 SGHRS and CDR2 YFSETQ. The CDR3 sequence is CASSFEGGSNQPQHF. CDR3 sequence (DNA): TGCGCCAGCAGCTTTGAGGGAGGGAGCAATCAGCCCCAGCATTTT.

The rearrangement links TRBV9 to TRBJ2-5; D is perhaps TRBD2 (5 bases). The germline V gene encodes CDR1 SGDLS and CDR2 YYNGEE. The CDR3 consists of 15 residues. Trimming left V 6 bases short and J 5 bases short, with 20 bases between. The CDR3 nucleotides read TGTGCCAGCAAAGAGGGAGTACGCCTCGAGGAGACCCAGTACTTC. This translates into CASKEGVRLEETQYF.

This chain connects TRBV7-8 to TRBJ2-1; 12 nucleotides agree with TRBD2. CDR1 and CDR2 (germline): SGHVS, FQNEAQ. The CDR3 totals 16 residues. V was clipped by 5 bases and J by 2 bases; unmatched bases: 4. This CDR3 is CASSETSGSAYNEQFF. DNA for the CDR3: TGTGCCAGCAGCGAGACTAGCGGGAGTGCCTACAATGAGCAGTTCTTC.

The chain has TRBV13 and TRBJ2-3, with D perhaps TRBD1 (6 bases). V lost 1 base to trimming and J lost 1 base, with 9 bases between them. CDR1 PRHDT and CDR2 FYEKMQ come from the germline V gene (reference sequence). CDR3 length: 15 residues. The CDR3 coding sequence is TGTGCCAGCAGCTTAGCAGGGGCTGGCACAGATACGCAGTATTTT. Protein: CASSLAGAGTDTQYF.

V and J are TRBV18 and TRBJ2-7; 12 nucleotides agree with TRBD2. The CDR3 covers 15 residues. Germline V gene sequence: CDR1 KGHSH, CDR2 LQKENI. Trimming cost V 4 bases and J 2 bases; bases outside gene matches: 3. The CDR3 bases are TGTGCCAGCTCACAGGGACTAGCGGGCGCCTACGAGCAGTACTTC. Residues: CASSQGLAGAYEQYF.

The chain uses TRBV7-2 and TRBJ2-1, with 9 bases fitting TRBD2. Trimming at V came to 4 bases and at J to 4 bases, leaving 5 bases not matched to a gene. CDR1 and CDR2 (germline): SGHTA, FQGNSA. There are 15 residues in the CDR3. The CDR3 region is CASSWASGTYNEQFF. Here the CDR3 DNA reads TGTGCCAGCAGCTGGGCTAGCGGGACTTACAATGAGCAGTTCTTC.

V and J are TRBV6-1 and TRBJ2-2; TRBD2 matches at 8 bases. J was trimmed by 5 bases and V by 4 bases; bases with no gene match: 6. The germline V gene encodes CDR1 MNHNS and CDR2 SASEGT. The CDR3 sequence is 15 residues long. The CDR3 loop reads CASSVIRGGTGELFF. CDR3 bases: TGTGCCAGCAGTGTTATACGGGGGGGTACCGGGGAGCTGTTTTTT.

The chain combines TRBV7-9 with TRBJ2-1, with no clear D. The CDR3 totals 11 residues. Germline-derived CDR1 and CDR2 are SEHNR and FQNEAQ (reference sequence). V was pared by 6 bases and J by 7 bases, with 7 bases between. The CDR3 DNA sequence: TGTGCCAGCAGAGACGGGAATGAGCAGTTCTTC. It translates to CASRDGNEQFF.

This chain links TRBV7-6 with TRBJ2-5; 7 bases are shared with TRBD2. CDR3 length: 15 residues. Germline V gives CDR1 SGHVS, CDR2 FNYEAQ. J was trimmed by 6 bases and V by 4 bases; bases with no gene match: 11. CDR3 region: CASSSTAGAIKTQYF. CDR3 coding DNA: TGTGCCAGCAGCTCCACGGCGGGAGCTATTAAGACCCAGTACTTC.

This clone was picked up a small number of times. V and J are TRBV7-2 and TRBJ2-7; no clear D. The CDR3 is 14 amino acids. Germline CDR1 SGHTA, CDR2 FQGNSA. The V end was cut by 5 bases, the J end by 3 bases, with 14 bases between. This chain's CDR3 is CASSPSVGYYEQYF. The CDR3 DNA follows: TGTGCCAGCAGCCCCTCGGTCGGGTACTACGAGCAGTACTTC.

The chain is built from TRBV7-9 and TRBJ1-4, with D perhaps matching TRBD1 (6 bases). Trimming shortened V by 4 bases and J by 7 bases, and 19 bases separated the two germline ends. The V gene's germline CDR1 is SEHNR and CDR2 FQNEAQ (reference sequence). CDR3 size: 16 residues. CDR3 coding DNA: TGTGCCAGCAGCTCGGACCCAGGGGTGGAGAGTGAAAAACTGTTTTTT. Its protein product is CASSSDPGVESEKLFF.

The rearrangement links TRBV10-2 to TRBJ2-1; D perhaps matches TRBD1 (7 bases). Looked up from germline, CDR1 is WSHSY and CDR2 is SAAADI. The length of the CDR3 is 15 residues. V lost 2 bases and J 7 bases, leaving 15 bases between the germline ends. Here the CDR3 DNA reads TGCGCCAGCAGTGAGAGTCGGGCAGGGGGGAATGAGCAGTTCTTC. Amino acid sequence: CASSESRAGGNEQFF.

This clone was seen only once. The rearrangement uses TRBV15 and TRBJ1-2; D gene unclear. The length of the CDR3 is 16 residues. Trimming removed 3 bases from V and 9 bases from J, with 23 bases in between. Germline-derived CDR1 and CDR2 are LNHNV and YYDKDF (reference sequence). The CDR3 sequence is CATSRRRPTGLLSYTF. The CDR3 DNA sequence: TGTGCCACCAGCAGGCGACGACCGACGGGGTTGTTAAGCTACACCTTC.

The rearrangement uses TRBV9 and TRBJ2-1; 12 bases fit TRBD2. Trimming removed 0 bases from V and 5 bases from J; junction bases left unmatched: 0. CDR3 size: 15 residues. The germline CDR1 and CDR2 sequences are SGDLS and YYNGEE. The CDR3 sequence: CASSVASGRDNEQFF. CDR3 DNA sequence: TGTGCCAGCAGCGTAGCTAGCGGGAGGGACAATGAGCAGTTCTTC.

This clone was observed a few times. The genes are TRBV7-2 and TRBJ1-5; D is undetermined. This CDR3 has 15 residues. CDR1 SGHTA and CDR2 FQGNSA come from the germline V gene. Trimming removed 2 bases at V and 3 bases at J, with 11 bases between. The CDR3 DNA reads as TGTGCCAGCAGCTTATCAGGTCCCTACAATCAGCCCCAGCATTTT. This codes for CASSLSGPYNQPQHF.

CDR3 nucleotides: TGTGCCAGCAGTTTGCTAGCGGGAGGGCACTACGAGCAGTACTTC. The encoded protein is CASSLLAGGHYEQYF. The V call is TRBV6-6, the J call TRBJ2-7; the match to TRBD2 covers 12 bases. Losses at the gene ends were 4 bases for V and 3 bases for J; bases not matched to a gene: 4. Germline CDR1 MNHNY, CDR2 SVGAGI (reference sequence). The CDR3 consists of 15 residues.

The chain uses TRBV27 and TRBJ1-1, with D unclear. Trimming stripped 6 bases from V and 1 base from J, with 12 bases between. Germline values: CDR1 MNHEY, CDR2 SMNVEV (reference sequence). This CDR3 has 14 residues. DNA of the CDR3: TGTGCCAGCAGCCTAAACTACGGGAACACTGAAGCTTTCTTT. Translating gives CASSLNYGNTEAFF.

This clone occurred once. This rearrangement joins TRBV5-5 to TRBJ2-7; possibly TRBD2 for D (6 bases). This CDR3 spans 15 amino acids. With 0 bases removed from V and 7 bases from J, the gap between germline ends came to 17 bases. Germline V gene lookup returns CDR1 SGHKS and CDR2 YYEKEE (reference sequence). CDR3 DNA: TGTGCCAGCAGCTTGGGGCCGGGACTGTTTAGAGAGCAGTACTTC. As protein: CASSLGPGLFREQYF.